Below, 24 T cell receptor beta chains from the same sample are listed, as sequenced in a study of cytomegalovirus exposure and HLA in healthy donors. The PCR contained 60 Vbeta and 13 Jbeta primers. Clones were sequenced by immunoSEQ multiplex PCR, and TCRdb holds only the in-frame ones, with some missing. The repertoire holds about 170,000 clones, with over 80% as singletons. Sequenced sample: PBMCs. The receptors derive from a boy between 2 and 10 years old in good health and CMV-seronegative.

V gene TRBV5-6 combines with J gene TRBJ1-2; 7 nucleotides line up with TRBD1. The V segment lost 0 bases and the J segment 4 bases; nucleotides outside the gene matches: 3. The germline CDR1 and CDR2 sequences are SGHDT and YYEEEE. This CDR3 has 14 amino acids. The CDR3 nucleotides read TGTGCCAGCAGCTTGGGACAGGGCAGCTATGGCTACACCTTC. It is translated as CASSLGQGSYGYTF.

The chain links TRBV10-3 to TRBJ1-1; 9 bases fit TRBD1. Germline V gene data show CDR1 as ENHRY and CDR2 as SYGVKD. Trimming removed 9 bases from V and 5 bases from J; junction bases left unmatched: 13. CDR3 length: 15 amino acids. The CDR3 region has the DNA TGTGCCATATCGGACAGGGGCGCCCCTAATACTGAAGCTTTCTTT. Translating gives CAISDRGAPNTEAFF.

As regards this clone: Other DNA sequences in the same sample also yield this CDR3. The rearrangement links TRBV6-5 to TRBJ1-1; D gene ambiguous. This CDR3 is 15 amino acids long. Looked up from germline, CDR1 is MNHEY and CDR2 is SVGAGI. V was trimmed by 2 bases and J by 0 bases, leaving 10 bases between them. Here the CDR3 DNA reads TGTGCCAGCAGTTACGGTGGAGGGCTGAACACTGAAGCTTTCTTT. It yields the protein CASSYGGGLNTEAFF.

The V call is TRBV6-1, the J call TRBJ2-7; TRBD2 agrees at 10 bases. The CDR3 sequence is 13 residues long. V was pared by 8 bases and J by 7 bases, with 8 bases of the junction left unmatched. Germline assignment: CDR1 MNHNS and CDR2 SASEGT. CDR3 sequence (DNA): TGTGCCAGCCGTTCTAGCGGGGGTGCGGAGCAGTACTTC. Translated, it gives CASRSSGGAEQYF.

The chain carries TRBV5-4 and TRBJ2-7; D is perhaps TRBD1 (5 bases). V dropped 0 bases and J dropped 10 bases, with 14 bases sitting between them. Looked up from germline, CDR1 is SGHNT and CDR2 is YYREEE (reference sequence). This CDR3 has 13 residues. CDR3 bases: TGTGCCAGCAGCTTGGAGCAGGGTACGTACCAGTACGTC. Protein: CASSLEQGTYQYV.

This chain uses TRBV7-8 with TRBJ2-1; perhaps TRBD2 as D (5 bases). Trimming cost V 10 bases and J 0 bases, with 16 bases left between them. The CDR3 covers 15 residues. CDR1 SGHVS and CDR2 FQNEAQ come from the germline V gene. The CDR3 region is CATAAAASSYNEQFF. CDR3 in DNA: TGTGCCACAGCCGCAGCGGCGAGCTCCTACAATGAGCAGTTCTTC.

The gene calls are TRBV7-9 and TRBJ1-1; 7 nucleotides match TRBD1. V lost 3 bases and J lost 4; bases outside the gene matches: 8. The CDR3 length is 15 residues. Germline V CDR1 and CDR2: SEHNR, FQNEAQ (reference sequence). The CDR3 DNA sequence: TGTGCCAGCAGCTTGGGGGCAGGGGGAATCACTGAAGCTTTCTTT. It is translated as CASSLGAGGITEAFF.

The CDR3 bases are TGTGCCAGCAGTGTTCGGCGACAGGGACCCCACAATGAGCAGTTCTTC. Translated: CASSVRRQGPHNEQFF. The chain links TRBV25-1 to TRBJ2-1; TRBD1 matches 7 bases. The ends lost 4 bases at V and 5 bases at J; junction bases unmatched: 11. From germline, CDR1 is MGHDK and CDR2 SYGVNS. The CDR3 has 16 residues.

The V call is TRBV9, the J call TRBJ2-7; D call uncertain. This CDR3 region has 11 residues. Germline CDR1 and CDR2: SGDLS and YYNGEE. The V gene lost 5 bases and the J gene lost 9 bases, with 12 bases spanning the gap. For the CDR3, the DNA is TGTGCCAGCAGGATTGCCAGAGGGCAGTACGTC. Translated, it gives CASRIARGQYV.

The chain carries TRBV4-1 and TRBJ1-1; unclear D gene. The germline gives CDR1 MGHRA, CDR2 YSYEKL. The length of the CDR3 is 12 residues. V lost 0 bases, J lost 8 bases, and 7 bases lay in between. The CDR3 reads CASSQERSEAFF. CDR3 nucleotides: TGCGCCAGCAGCCAAGAGCGAAGCGAAGCTTTCTTT.

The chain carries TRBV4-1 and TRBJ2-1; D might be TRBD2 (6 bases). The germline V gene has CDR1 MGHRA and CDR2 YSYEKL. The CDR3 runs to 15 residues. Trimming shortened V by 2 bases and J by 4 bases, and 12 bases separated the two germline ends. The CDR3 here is CASSQLLALYNEQFF. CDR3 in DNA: TGCGCCAGCAGCCAATTGCTAGCGCTGTACAATGAGCAGTTCTTC.

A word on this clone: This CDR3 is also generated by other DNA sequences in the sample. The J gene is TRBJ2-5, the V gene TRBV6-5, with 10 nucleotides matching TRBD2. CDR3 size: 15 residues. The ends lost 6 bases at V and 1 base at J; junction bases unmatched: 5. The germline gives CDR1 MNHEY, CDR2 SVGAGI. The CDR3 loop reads CASSPSGGAQETQYF. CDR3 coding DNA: TGTGCCAGCAGCCCCAGCGGGGGGGCCCAAGAGACCCAGTACTTC.

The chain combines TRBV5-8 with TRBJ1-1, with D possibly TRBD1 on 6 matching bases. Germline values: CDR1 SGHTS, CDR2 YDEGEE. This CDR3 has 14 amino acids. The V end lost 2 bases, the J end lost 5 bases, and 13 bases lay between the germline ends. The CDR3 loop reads CASSFRGEGTEAFF. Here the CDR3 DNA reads TGTGCCAGCAGCTTCAGGGGCGAGGGGACTGAAGCTTTCTTT.

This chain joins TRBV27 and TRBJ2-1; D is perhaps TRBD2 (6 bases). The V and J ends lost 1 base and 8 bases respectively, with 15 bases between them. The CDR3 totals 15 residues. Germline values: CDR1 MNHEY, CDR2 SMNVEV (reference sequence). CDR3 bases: TGTGCCAGCAGTTTATACCTAGCGCCTAGGGATGAGCAGTTCTTC. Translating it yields CASSLYLAPRDEQFF.

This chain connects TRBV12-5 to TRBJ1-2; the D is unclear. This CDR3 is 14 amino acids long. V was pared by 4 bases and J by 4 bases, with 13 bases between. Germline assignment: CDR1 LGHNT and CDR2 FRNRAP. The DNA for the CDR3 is TGTGCTAGTGGTTCGTCCGGGTCGAGCTATGGCTACACCTTC. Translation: CASGSSGSSYGYTF.

CDR3 nucleotide sequence: TGCGCCAGCAGCCAGTACGTGAGGAGCTCCTACAATGAGCAGTTCTTC. Protein: CASSQYVRSSYNEQFF. The chain is built from TRBV5-1 and TRBJ2-1; D remains unclear. The CDR3 has 16 residues. Per the germline V gene, CDR1 is SGHRS and CDR2 is YFSETQ. The V and J ends lost 4 bases and 0 bases respectively, with 14 bases between them.

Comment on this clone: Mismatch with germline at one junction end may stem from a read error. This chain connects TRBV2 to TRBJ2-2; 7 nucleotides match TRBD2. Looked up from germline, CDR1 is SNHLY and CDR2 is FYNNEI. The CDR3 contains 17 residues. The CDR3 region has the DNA TGTGCCAGCAGTGACGACGGGGGGATATTGAACGCCGGGGAGCTGTTTTTT. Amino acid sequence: CASSDDGGILNAGELFF.

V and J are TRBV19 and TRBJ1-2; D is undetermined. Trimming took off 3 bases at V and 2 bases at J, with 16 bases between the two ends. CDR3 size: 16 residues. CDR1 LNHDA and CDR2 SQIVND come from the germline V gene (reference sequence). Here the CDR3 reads CASSIPQGLGNYGYTF. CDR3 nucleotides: TGTGCCAGTAGTATTCCGCAAGGACTTGGAAACTATGGCTACACCTTC.

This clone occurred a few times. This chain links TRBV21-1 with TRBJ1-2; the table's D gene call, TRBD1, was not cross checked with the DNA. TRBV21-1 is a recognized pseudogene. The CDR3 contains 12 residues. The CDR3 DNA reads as TGTGCCCCTCGCCGGACAGGGGAAAGCTACACCTTC. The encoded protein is CAPRRTGESYTF.

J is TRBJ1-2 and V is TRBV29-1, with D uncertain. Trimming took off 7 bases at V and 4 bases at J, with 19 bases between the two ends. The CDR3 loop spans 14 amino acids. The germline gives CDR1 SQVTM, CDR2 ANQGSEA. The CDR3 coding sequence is TGCAGCGCGAACGCAGGCCCACCGTCCTATGGCTACACCTTC. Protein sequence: CSANAGPPSYGYTF.

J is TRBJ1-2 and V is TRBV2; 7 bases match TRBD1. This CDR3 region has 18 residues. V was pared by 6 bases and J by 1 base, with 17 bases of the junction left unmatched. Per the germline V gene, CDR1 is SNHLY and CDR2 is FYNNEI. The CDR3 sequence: CASRKPGQPLQVNYGYTF. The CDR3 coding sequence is TGTGCCAGCAGAAAGCCGGGACAGCCCCTACAAGTTAACTATGGCTACACCTTC.

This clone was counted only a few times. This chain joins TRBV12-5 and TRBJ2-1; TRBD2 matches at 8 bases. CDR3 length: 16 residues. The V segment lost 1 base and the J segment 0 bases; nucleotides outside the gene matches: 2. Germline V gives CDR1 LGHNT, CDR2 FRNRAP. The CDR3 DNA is TGTGCTAGTGGTTTGGGCGGGAGGCCCTCCTACAATGAGCAGTTCTTC. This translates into CASGLGGRPSYNEQFF.

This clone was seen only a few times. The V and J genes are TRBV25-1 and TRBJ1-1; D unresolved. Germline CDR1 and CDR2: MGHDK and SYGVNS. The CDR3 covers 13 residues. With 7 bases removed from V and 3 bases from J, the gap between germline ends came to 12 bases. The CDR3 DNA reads TGTGCCAGCAAGTGGGAGCAGTACACTGAAGCTTTCTTT. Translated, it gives CASKWEQYTEAFF.

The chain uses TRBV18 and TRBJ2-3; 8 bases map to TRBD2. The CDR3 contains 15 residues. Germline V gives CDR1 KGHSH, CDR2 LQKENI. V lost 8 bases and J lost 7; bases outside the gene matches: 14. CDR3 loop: CASQDTSGPTNTQYF. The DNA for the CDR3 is TGTGCCAGCCAAGATACTAGCGGTCCCACGAATACGCAGTATTTT.